This TCR beta chain was identified in a study of T cells after yellow fever vaccination. This CDR3 spans 12 amino acids. Trimming took 1 base from V and 13 from J, leaving 11 bases between them. Template-switching 5'RACE yielded the TCR cDNA; a universal primer site and UMIs were added in the process. Each CDR3 protein gets one entry after TCRdb re-called the 5' RACE reads with MiXCR. The data show about 340,000 distinct CDR3 sequences, with around 12% seen just once and about 3% held by the top ten. This clonotype was observed many times. Sample: CD4+ T cells sorted from PBMCs, taken 15 days after the yellow fever booster vaccination. This rearrangement joins TRBV12-3 or TRBV12-4 to TRBJ2-1, with no clear D. The TCR was taken from a man aged 18-30 years who received the YFV17D yellow fever vaccine. In DNA, the CDR3 is TGTGCCAGCAGTTTAGAGGACGGATTTCAGTTCTTC. Amino acids: CASSLEDGFQFF.